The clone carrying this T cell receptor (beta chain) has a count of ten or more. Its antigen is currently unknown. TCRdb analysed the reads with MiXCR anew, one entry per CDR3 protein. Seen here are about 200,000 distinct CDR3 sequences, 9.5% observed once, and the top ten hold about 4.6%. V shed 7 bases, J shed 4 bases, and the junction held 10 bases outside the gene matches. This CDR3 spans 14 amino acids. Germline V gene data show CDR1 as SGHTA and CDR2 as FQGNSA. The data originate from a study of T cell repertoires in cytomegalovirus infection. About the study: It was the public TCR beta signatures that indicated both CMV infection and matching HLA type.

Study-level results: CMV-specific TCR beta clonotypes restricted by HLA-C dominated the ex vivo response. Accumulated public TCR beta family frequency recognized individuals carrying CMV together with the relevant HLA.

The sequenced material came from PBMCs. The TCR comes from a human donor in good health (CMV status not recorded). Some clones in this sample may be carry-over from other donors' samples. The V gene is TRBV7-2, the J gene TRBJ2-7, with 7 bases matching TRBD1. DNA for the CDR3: TGTGCCAGCATACCAACAGGGGCCCAATACGAGCAGTACTTC. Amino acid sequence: CASIPTGAQYEQYF.